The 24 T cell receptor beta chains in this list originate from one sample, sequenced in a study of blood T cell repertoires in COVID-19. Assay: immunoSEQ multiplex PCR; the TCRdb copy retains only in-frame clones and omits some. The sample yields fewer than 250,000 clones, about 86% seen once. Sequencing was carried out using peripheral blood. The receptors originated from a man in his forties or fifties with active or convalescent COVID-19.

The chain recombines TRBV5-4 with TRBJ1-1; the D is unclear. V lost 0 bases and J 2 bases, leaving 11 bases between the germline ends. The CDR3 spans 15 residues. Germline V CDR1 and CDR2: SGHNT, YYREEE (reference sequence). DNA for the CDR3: TGTGCCAGCAGCTTGGGTGGGTGGGCCAACACTGAAGCTTTCTTT. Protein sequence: CASSLGGWANTEAFF.

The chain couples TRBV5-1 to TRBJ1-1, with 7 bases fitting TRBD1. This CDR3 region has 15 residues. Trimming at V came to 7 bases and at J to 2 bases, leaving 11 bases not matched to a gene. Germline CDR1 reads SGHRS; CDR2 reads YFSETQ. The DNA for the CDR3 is TGCGCCAGCGTCCTCGTATCAGGGGGTAACACTGAAGCTTTCTTT. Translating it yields CASVLVSGGNTEAFF. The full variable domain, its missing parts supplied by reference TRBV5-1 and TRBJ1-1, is KAGVTQTPRYLIKTRGQQVTLSCSPISGHRSVSWYQQTPGQGLQFLFEYFSETQRNKGNFPGRFSGRQFSNSRSEMNVSTLELGDSALYLCASVLVSGGNTEAFFGQGTRLTVV.

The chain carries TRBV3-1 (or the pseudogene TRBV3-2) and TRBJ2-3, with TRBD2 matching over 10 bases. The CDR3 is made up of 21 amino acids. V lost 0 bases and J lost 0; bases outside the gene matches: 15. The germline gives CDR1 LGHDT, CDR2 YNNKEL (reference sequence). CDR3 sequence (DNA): TGTGCCAGCAGCCAAGATCGCAGACTAGCGGGTGGGTTTCCTAGCACAGATACGCAGTATTTT. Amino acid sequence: CASSQDRRLAGGFPSTDTQYF.

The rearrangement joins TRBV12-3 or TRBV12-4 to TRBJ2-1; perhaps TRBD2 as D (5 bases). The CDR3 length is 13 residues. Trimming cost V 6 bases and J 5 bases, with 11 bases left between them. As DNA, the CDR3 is TGTGCCAGCAGCCGCGACTACCACAATGAGCAGTTCTTC. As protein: CASSRDYHNEQFF.

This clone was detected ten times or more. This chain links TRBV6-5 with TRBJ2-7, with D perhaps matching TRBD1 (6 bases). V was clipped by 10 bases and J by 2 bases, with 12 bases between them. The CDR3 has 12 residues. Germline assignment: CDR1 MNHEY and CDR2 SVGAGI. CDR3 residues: CATARDTYEQYF. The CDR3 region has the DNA TGTGCCACCGCGAGGGACACCTACGAGCAGTACTTC.

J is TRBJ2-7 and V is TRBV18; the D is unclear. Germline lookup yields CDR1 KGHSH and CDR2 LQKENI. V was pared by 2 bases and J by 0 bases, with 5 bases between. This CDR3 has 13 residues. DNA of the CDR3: TGTGCCAGCTCACCAGACTTCTCCTACGAGCAGTACTTC. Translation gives CASSPDFSYEQYF. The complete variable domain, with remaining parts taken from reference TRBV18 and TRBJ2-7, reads NAGVMQNPRHLVRRRGQEARLRCSPMKGHSHVYWYRQLPEEGLKFMVYLQKENIIDESGMPKERFSAEFPKEGPSILRIQQVVRGDSAAYFCASSPDFSYEQYFGPGTRLTVT.

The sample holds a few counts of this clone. For the CDR3, the DNA is TGTGCCTGGAGTTCCTCAGATACGCAGTATTTT. Its translation: CAWSSSDTQYF. The V call is TRBV30, the J call TRBJ2-3; D gene unclear. V lost 2 bases and J 4 bases, leaving 4 bases between the germline ends. Germline V gene data show CDR1 as GTSNPN and CDR2 as SVGIG (reference sequence). The CDR3 sequence is 11 residues long.

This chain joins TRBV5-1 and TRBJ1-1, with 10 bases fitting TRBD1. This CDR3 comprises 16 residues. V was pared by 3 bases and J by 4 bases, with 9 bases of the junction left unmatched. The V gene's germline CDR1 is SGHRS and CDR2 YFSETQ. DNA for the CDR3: TGCGCCAGCAGCTCCGGGACAGGGGTGGTCGGCACTGAAGCTTTCTTT. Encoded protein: CASSSGTGVVGTEAFF. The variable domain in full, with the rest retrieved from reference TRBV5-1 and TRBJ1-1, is KAGVTQTPRYLIKTRGQQVTLSCSPISGHRSVSWYQQTPGQGLQFLFEYFSETQRNKGNFPGRFSGRQFSNSRSEMNVSTLELGDSALYLCASSSGTGVVGTEAFFGQGTRLTVV.

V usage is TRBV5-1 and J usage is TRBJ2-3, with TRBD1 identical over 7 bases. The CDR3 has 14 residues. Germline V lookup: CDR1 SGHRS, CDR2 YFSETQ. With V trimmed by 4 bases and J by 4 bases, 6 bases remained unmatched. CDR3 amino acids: CASSPGGRADTQYF. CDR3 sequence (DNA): TGCGCCAGCAGCCCAGGGGGAAGAGCAGATACGCAGTATTTT.

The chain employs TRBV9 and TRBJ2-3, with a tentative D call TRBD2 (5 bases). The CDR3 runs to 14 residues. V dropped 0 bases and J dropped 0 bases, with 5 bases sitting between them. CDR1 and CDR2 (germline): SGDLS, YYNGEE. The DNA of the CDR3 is TGTGCCAGCAGCGTAGCGGGGAGCACAGATACGCAGTATTTT. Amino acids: CASSVAGSTDTQYF.

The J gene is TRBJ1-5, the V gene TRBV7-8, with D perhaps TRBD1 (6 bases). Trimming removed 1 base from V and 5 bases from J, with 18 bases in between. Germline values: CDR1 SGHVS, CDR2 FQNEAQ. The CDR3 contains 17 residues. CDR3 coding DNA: TGTGCCAGCAGCTTAGAGGGGGGGGGTCTCTACCATCAGCCCCAGCATTTT. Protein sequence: CASSLEGGGLYHQPQHF.

The CDR3 is CASSLFSYEQYF. The CDR3 coding sequence is TGTGCCAGCAGCCTGTTTTCCTACGAGCAGTACTTC. This chain connects TRBV5-4 to TRBJ2-7; D ambiguous. Between the trimmed V and J ends, which lost 4 bases and 1 base, there was a span of 6 bases. CDR1 and CDR2 (germline): SGHNT, YYREEE (reference sequence). The CDR3 spans 12 residues.

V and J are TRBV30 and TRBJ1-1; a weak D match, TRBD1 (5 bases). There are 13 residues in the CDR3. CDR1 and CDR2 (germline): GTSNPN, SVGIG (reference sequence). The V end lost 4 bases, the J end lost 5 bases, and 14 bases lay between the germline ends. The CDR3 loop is CAWTKGLRTEAFF. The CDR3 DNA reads TGTGCCTGGACCAAGGGGCTCCGGACTGAAGCTTTCTTT.

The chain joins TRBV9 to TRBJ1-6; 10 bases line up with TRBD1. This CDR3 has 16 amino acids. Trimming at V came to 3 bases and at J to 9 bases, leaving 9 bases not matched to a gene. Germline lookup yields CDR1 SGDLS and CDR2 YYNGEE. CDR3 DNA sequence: TGTGCCAGCAGCGGATCCGGGACAGGGGAGGTTTCACCCCTCCACTTT. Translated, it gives CASSGSGTGEVSPLHF.

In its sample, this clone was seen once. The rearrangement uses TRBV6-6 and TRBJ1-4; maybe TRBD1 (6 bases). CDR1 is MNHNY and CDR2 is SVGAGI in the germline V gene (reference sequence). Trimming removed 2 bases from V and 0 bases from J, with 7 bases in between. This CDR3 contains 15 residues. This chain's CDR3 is CASSYEGATNEKLFF. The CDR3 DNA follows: TGTGCCAGCAGTTACGAGGGGGCAACTAATGAAAAACTGTTTTTT.

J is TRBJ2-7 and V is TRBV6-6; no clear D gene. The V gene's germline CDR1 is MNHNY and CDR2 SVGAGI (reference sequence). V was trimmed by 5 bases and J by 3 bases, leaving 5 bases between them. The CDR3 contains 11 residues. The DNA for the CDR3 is TGTGCCAGCAGTGCCTACTACGAGCAGTACTTC. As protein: CASSAYYEQYF.

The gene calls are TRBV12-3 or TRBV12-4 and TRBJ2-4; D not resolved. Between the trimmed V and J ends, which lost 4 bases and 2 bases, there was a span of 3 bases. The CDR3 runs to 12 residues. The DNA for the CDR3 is TGTGCCAGCAGTTCTCCCAAAAACATTCAGTACTTC. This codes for CASSSPKNIQYF.

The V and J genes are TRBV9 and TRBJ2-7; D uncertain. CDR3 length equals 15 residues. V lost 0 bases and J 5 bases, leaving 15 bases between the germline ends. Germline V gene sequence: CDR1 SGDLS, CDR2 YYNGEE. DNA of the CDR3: TGTGCCAGCAGCGTAGCTGGAGCAGAGTCCGACGAGCAGTACTTC. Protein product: CASSVAGAESDEQYF.

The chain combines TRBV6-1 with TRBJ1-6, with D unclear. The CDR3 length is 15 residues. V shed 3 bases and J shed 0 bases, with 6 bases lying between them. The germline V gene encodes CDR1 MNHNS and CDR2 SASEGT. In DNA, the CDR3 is TGTGCCAGCAGTGATGGCAGCTCCTATAATTCACCCCTCCACTTT. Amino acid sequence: CASSDGSSYNSPLHF.

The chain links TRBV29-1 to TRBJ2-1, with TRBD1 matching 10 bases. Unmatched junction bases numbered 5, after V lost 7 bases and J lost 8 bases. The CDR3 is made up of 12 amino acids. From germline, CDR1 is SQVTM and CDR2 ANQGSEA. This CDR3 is CSASGQGHEQFF. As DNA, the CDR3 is TGCAGCGCTTCGGGACAGGGGCATGAGCAGTTCTTC.

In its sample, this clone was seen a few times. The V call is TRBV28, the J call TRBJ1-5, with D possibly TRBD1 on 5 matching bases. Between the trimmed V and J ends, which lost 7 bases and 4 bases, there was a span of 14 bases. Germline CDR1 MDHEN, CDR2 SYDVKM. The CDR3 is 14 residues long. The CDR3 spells CASTKQVANQPQHF. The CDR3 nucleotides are TGTGCCAGCACCAAACAGGTAGCAAATCAGCCCCAGCATTTT.

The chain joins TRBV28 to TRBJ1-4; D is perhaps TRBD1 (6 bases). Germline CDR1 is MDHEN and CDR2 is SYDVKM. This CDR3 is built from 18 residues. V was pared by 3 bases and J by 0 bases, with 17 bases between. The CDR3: CASSFLLRDTATNEKLFF. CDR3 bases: TGTGCCAGCAGTTTCCTCCTCCGGGACACCGCAACTAATGAAAAACTGTTTTTT.

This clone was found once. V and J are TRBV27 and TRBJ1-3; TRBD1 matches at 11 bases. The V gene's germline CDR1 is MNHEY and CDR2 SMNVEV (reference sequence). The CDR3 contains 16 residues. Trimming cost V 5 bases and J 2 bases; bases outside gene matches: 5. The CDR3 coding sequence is TGTGCCAGCAGTCAGGGACAGGGGGAGGCTGGAAACACCATATATTTT. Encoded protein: CASSQGQGEAGNTIYF.

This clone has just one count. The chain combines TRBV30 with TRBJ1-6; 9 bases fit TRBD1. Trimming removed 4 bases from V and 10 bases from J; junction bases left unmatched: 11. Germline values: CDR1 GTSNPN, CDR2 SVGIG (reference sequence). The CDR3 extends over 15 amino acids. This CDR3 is CAWKPGTGPWSPLHF. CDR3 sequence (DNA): TGTGCCTGGAAACCCGGGACAGGGCCTTGGTCACCCCTCCACTTT.